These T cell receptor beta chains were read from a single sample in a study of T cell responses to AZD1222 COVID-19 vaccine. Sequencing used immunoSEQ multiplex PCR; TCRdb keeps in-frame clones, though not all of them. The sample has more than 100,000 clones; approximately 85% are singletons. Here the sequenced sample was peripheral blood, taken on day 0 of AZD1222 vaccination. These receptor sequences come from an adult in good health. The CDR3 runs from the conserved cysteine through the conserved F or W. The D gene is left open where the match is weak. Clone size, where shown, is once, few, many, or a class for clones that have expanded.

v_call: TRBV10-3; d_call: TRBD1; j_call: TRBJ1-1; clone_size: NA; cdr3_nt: TGTGCCATCAGTGAGTCCGGGACAGGGGGCGGCACTGAAGCTTTCTTT; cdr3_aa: CAISESGTGGGTEAFF
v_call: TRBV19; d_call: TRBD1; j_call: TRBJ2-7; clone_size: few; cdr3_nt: TGTGCCAGTAGTAGAAGCCAGGGGGCCGCAAGCTACGAGCAGTACTTC; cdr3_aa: CASSRSQGAASYEQYF
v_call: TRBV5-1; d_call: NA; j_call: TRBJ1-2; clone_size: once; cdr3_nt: TGCGCCAGCAGCAAAGGGAACAACATGTATGGCTACACCTTC; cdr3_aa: CASSKGNNMYGYTF
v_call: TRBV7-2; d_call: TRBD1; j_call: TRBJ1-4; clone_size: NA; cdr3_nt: TGTGCCAGCAGCTCTCGGACAGGGGTTCGGGAAAAACTGTTTTTT; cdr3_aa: CASSSRTGVREKLFF
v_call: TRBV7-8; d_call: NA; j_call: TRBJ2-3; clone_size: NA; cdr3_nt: TGTGCCAGCGGGGTTGTTGGGACAGATACGCAGTATTTT; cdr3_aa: CASGVVGTDTQYF
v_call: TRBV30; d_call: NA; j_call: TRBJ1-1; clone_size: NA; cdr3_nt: TGTGCCTGGAGTGCAGGGGCCAACACTGAAGCTTTCTTT; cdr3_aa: CAWSAGANTEAFF
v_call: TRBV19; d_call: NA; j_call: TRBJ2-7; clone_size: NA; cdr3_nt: TGTGCCAGTAGTATCTCGGTAGGTCAGGACTACGAGCAGTACTTC; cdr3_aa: CASSISVGQDYEQYF
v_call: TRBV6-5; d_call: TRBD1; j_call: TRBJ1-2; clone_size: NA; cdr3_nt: TGTGCCAGCAGTTACGAGGGGGCGGGTGGCTACACCTTC; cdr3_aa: CASSYEGAGGYTF
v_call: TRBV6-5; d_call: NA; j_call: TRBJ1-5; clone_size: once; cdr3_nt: TGTGCCAGCGTGACCAGGGTCTCGTTGTCTCAGCCCCAGCATTTT; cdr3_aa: CASVTRVSLSQPQHF
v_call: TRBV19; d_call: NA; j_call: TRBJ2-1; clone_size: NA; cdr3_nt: TGTGCCAGTAGTTTTATCAGGGATGGTGAGCAGTTCTTC; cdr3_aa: CASSFIRDGEQFF
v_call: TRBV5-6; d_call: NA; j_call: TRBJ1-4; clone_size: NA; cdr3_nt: TGTGCCAGCAGCTTGTGGGGGGCGACTAATGAAAAACTGTTTTTT; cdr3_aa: CASSLWGATNEKLFF
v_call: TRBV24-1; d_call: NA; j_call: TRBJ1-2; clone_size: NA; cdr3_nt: TGTGCCACCGAAGGGGGTCCCGGAGGTGGCTACACCTTC; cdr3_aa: CATEGGPGGGYTF
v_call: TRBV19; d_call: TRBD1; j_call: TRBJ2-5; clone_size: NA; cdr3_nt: TGTGCCAGTGGACAGGGGCCGAGTGAAGAGACCCAGTACTTC; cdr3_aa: CASGQGPSEETQYF
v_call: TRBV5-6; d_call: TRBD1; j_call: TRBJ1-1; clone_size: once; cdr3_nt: TGTGCCAGCAGCCCCGGGACAGTCAAGAACACTGAAGCTTTCTTT; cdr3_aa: CASSPGTVKNTEAFF
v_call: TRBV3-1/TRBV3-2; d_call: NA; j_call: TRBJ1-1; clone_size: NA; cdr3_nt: TGTGCCAGCAGCCAGAAGGAACAACAAGCTTTCTTT; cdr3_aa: CASSQKEQQAFF
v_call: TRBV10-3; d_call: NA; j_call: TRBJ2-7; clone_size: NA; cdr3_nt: TGTGCCATCCGGGAGGGGGCCCACGAGCAGTACTTC; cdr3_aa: CAIREGAHEQYF
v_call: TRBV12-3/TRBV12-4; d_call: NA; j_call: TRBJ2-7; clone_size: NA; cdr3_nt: TGTGCCAGCAGCTTCGGGCCCCGGGACGAGCAGTACTTC; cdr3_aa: CASSFGPRDEQYF
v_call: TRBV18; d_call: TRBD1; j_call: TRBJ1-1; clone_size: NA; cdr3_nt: TGTGCCAGCTCACCACCGAAGGGGGCTGGTGAAGCTTTCTTT; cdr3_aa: CASSPPKGAGEAFF
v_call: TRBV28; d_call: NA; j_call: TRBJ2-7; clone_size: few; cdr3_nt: TGTGCCAGCAGCTCCCTATCCTACGAGCAGTACTTC; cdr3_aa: CASSSLSYEQYF
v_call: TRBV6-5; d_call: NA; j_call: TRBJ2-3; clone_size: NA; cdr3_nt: TGTGCCAGCAGTTACTTCGAGTCTAGCACAGATACGCAGTATTTT; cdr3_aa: CASSYFESSTDTQYF
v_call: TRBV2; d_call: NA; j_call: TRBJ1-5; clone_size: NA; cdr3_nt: TGTGCCAGCAGTGGGGACGGGACCCAGCATTTT; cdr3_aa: CASSGDGTQHF
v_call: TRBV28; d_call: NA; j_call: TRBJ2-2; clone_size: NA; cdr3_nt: TGTGCCAGCAGCCGCCCACGAGGTTCCGGGGAGCTGTTTTTT; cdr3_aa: CASSRPRGSGELFF
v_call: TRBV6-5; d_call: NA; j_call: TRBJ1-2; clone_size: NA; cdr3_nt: TGTGCCAGCAGTTACTCGTGGGCAGGGAAGGGCTACACCTTC; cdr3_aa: CASSYSWAGKGYTF
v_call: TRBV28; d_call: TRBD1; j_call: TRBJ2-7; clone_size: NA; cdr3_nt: TGTGCCACCAACGGTGGGACAGGGTCCTACGAGCAGTACTTC; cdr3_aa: CATNGGTGSYEQYF
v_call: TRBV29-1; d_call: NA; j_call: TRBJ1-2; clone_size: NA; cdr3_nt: TGCAGCGTTACGGACGGGGCCTATGGCTACACCTTC; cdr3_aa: CSVTDGAYGYTF
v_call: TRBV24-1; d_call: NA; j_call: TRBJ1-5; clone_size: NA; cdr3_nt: TGTGCCACCAGTGATACCTCAGGGAGCTACAATCAGCCCCAGCATTTT; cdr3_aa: CATSDTSGSYNQPQHF
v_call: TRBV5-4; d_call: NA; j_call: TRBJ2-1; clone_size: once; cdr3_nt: TGTGCCAGCAGCTCCGACAGTTACAATGAGCAGTTCTTC; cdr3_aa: CASSSDSYNEQFF
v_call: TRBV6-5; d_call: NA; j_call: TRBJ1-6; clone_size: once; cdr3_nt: TGTGCCAGCAGCGATACAGGGAGTTCACCCCTCCACTTT; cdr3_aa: CASSDTGSSPLHF
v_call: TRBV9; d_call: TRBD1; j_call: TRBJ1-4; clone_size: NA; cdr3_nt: TGTGCCAGCAGCGCGGGACAGGGATATGAAAAACTGTTTTTT; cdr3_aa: CASSAGQGYEKLFF
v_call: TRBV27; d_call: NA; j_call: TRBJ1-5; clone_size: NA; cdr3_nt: TGTGCCAGCAGCTCTTCCTTCGGTCAGCCCCAGCATTTT; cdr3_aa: CASSSSFGQPQHF
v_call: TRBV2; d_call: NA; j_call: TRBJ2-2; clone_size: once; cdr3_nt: TGTGCCAGCAAGGCGACGGGTTTGACGAACACCGGGGAGCTGTTTTTT; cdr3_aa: CASKATGLTNTGELFF
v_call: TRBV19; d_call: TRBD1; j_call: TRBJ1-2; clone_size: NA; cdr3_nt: TGTGCCACCTCTCCGGGACAGGGTCTCTATGGCTACACCTTC; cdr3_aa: CATSPGQGLYGYTF
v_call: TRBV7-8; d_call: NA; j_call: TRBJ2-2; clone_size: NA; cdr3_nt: TGTGCCAGCAGCCGGAGCACCGGGGAGCTGTTTTTT; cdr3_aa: CASSRSTGELFF
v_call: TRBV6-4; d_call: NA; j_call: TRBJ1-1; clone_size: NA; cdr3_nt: TGTGCCAGCAGTCCAAGGGGCGTCCTGAACACTGAAGCTTTCTTT; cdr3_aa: CASSPRGVLNTEAFF
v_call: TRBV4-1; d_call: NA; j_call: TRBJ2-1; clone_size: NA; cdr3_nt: TGCGCCAGCAGCCACCAGGCCAACTCCTACAATGAGCAGTTCTTC; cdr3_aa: CASSHQANSYNEQFF
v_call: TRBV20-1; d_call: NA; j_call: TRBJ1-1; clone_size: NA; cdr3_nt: TGCAGGGTCGGGGGAAGCACTGAAGCTTTCTTT; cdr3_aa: CRVGGSTEAFF
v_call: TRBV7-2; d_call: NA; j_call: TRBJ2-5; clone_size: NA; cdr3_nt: TGTGCCAGCAGCTTAGGGGGCGCCAACCGGGAGACCCAGTACTTC; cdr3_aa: CASSLGGANRETQYF
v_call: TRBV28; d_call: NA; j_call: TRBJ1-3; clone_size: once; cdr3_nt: TGTGCCAGCAGCCCGACAGTTATGGTCTCTGGAAACACCATATATTTT; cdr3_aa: CASSPTVMVSGNTIYF
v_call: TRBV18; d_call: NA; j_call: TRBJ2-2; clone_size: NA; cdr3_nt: TGTGCCAGCTCACCACTGGGACCATCGAACACCGGGGAGCTGTTTTTT; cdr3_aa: CASSPLGPSNTGELFF
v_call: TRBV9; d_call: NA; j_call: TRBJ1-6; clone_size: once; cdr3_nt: TGTGCCAGCAGCGCCTTACAGGGTCTGTTGTCACCCCTCCACTTT; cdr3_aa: CASSALQGLLSPLHF
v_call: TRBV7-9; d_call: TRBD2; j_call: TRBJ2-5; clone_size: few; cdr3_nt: TGTGCCAGCAGCTTATTTGTGCTGGGGCGGGGGATGCGAGGGGAGACCCAGTACTTC; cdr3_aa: CASSLFVLGRGMRGETQYF
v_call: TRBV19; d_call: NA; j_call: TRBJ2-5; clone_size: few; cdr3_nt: TGTGCCAGTTCCGGGACCTTCGGACGAGAGACCCAGTACTTC; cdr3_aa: CASSGTFGRETQYF
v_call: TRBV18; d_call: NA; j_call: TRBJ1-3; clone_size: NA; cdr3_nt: TGTGCCAGCTCACCACAAGACTCTGGAAACACCATATATTTT; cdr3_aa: CASSPQDSGNTIYF
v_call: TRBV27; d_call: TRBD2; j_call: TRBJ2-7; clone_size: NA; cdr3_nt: TGTGCCAGCAGGGGACTAGCGGCTTACGAGCAGTACTTC; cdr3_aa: CASRGLAAYEQYF
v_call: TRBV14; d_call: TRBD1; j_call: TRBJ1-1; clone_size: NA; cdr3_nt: TGTGCCAGCAGCCAAGTGGGACAGGGCACTGAAGCTTTCTTT; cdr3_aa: CASSQVGQGTEAFF
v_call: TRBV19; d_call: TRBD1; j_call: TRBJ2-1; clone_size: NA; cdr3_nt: TGTGCCAGTAGTAACCCGGCTGAGACAGGGTTCAATGAGCAGTTCTTC; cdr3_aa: CASSNPAETGFNEQFF
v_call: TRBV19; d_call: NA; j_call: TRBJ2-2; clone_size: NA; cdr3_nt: TGTGCCAGTAGTATAGATCGGTATGACACCGGGGAGCTGTTTTTT; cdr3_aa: CASSIDRYDTGELFF
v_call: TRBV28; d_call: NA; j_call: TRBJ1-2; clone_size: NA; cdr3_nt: TGTGCCACCGGCGAAGATCCGAACTATGGCTACACCTTC; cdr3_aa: CATGEDPNYGYTF
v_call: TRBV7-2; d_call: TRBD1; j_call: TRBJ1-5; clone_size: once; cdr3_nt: TGTGCCAGCAGCTTTTCCGGGACAGACAATCAGCCCCAGCATTTT; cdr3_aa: CASSFSGTDNQPQHF
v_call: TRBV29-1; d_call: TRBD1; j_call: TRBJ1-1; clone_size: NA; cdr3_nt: TGCAGCGTCGCAGGGGGCAGCGGCACTGAAGCTTTCTTT; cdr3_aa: CSVAGGSGTEAFF
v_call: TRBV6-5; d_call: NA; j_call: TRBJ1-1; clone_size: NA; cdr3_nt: TGTGCCAGCAGTTGGCCCCTGACAGTTAACACTGAAGCTTTCTTT; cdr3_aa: CASSWPLTVNTEAFF
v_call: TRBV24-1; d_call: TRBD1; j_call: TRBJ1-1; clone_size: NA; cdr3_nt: TGTGCCACCAGTGCAGGGGGCCACACTGAAGCTTTCTTT; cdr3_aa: CATSAGGHTEAFF
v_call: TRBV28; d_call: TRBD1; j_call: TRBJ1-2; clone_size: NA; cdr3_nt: TGTGCCAGCAGCTGGGGGACAGTCCTAGCCTCCCCGTCAGCTAACTATGGCTACACCTTC; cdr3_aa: CASSWGTVLASPSANYGYTF
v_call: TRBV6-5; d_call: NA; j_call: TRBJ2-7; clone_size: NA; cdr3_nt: TGTGCCAGCAGTTACTCTTATGGAGCAGCCTACGAGCAGTACTTC; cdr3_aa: CASSYSYGAAYEQYF
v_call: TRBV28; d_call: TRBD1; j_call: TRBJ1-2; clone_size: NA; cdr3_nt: TGTGCCAGCAGTCCTGTACAGGGGAATTATGGCTACACCTTC; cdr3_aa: CASSPVQGNYGYTF
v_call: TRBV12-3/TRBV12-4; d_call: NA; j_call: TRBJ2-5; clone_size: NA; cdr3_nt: TGTGCCAGCAGTTCCCAGTGGTCGGCCCAGTACTTC; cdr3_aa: CASSSQWSAQYF
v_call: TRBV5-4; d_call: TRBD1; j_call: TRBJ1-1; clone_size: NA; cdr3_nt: TGTGCCAGCAGCCCCGACAGGGAACGGTTTGGAATCCCTGAAGCTTTCTTT; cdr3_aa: CASSPDRERFGIPEAFF